This T cell receptor (beta chain) appears in the sequencing data of a study of cytomegalovirus exposure and HLA in healthy donors. With 4 bases clipped from V and 11 bases from J, the junction kept 6 bases outside the gene matches. CDR3 length equals 13 residues. CDR1 is SGHRS, CDR2 YFSETQ, per germline. To note about this clone: Its antigen is not known.

Use of 60 Vbeta and 13 Jbeta primers characterized the PCR. Profiling relied on immunoSEQ multiplex PCR, and the TCRdb table lists in-frame clones only, not all of them. In all, the sample yields 60,000 to 65,000 clones. Study-level findings and limits: TCR sequences were mostly rare, though some public TCRs occurred in many donors. Per a later analysis, 15,000 to 20,000 TCR beta sequences showed association with HLA alleles at 0.05 false discovery rate.

The sample consisted of PBMCs. The clonotype comes from a man aged 25 to 40 in good health and CMV-seropositive. The chain employs TRBV5-1 and TRBJ1-6; 7 bases are shared with TRBD1. In DNA form, the CDR3 reads TGCGCCAGCAGCACCCGACAGGGTACACCCCTCCACTTT. Translating gives CASSTRQGTPLHF.